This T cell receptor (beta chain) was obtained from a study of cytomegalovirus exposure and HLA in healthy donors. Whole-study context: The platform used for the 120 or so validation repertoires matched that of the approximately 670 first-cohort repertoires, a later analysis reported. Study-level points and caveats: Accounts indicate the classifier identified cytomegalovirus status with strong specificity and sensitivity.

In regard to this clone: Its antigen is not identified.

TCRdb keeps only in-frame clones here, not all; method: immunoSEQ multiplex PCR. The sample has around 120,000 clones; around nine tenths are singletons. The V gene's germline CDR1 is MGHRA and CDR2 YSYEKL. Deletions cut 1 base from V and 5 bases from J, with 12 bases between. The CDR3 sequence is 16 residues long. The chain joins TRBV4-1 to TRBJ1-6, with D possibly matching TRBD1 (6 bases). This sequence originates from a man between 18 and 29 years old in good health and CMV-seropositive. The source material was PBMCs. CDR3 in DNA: TGCGCCAGCAGCCAAGGCCGGGGGGCCGATAATTCACCCCTCCACTTT. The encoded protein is CASSQGRGADNSPLHF.